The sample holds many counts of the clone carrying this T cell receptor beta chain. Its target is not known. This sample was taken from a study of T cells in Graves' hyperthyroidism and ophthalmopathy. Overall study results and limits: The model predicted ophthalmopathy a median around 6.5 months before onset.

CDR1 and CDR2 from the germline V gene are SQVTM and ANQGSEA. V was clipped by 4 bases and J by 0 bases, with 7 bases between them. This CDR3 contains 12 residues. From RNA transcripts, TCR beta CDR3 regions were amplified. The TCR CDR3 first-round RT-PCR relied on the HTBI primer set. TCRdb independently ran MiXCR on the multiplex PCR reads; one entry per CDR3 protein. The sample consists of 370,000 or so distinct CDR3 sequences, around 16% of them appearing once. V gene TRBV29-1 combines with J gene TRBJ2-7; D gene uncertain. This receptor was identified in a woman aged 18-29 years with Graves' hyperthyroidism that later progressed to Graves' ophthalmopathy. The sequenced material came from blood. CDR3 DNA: TGCAGCGTTGTTGGAAACTCCTACGAGCAGTACTTC. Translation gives CSVVGNSYEQYF.